Listed here are 10 T cell receptor beta chains from one sample, sequenced in a study of shared clonotypes between healthy human individuals. Sequenced by immunoSEQ multiplex PCR; TCRdb stores in-frame clones only, minus some. The data contain under 2,500,000 clones, around 95% of them singletons. Sequenced input: naive CD4+ T cells sorted from blood. As for subset: CD45RA+ positively selected. The receptor source for this set is a man younger than 35 in good health.

This chain links TRBV7-8 with TRBJ2-1, with D tentatively TRBD2 (6 bases). The CDR3 totals 15 residues. Deletions cut 3 bases from V and 4 bases from J, with 13 bases between. Per germline, CDR1 SGHVS and CDR2 FQNEAQ. The chain's CDR3 is CASSFRFGSYNEQFF. CDR3 sequence (DNA): TGTGCCAGCAGCTTCCGTTTCGGGAGTTACAATGAGCAGTTCTTC.

CDR3 region: CAIRTSGNLNEQFF. The CDR3 nucleotides are TGTGCCATCAGAACTAGCGGGAATCTTAATGAGCAGTTCTTC. This chain joins TRBV10-3 and TRBJ2-1; TRBD2 aligns across 10 bases. The CDR3 consists of 14 residues. The germline gives CDR1 ENHRY, CDR2 SYGVKD. The junction had 6 bases not matched to a gene; V was cut back by 6 bases and J by 7 bases.

This chain joins TRBV7-9 and TRBJ2-1, with no clear D. V gave up 6 bases and J gave up 7 bases, with 7 bases separating them. Germline V gene lookup returns CDR1 SEHNR and CDR2 FQNEAQ (reference sequence). The CDR3 contains 11 residues. This chain's CDR3 is CASSYDNEQFF. For the CDR3, the DNA is TGTGCCAGCAGTTACGATAATGAGCAGTTCTTC.

This clone has only a few counts. This same CDR3 is encoded by further DNA sequences in the sample. V and J are TRBV6-6 and TRBJ1-3, with D uncertain. V lost 2 bases to trimming and J lost 0 bases, with 5 bases between them. The CDR3 totals 14 residues. Per the germline V gene, CDR1 is MNHNY and CDR2 is SVGAGI (reference sequence). This chain's CDR3 is CASSYEGSGNTIYF. The CDR3 bases are TGTGCCAGCAGTTACGAGGGCTCTGGAAACACCATATATTTT.

The CDR3 region is CASSDREGEKLFF. CDR3 nucleotides: TGTGCCAGCAGTGACAGGGAAGGGGAAAAACTGTTTTTT. The chain joins TRBV6-1 to TRBJ1-4; D is possibly TRBD1 (5 bases). V lost 3 bases, J lost 8 bases, and 10 bases lay in between. Germline V gives CDR1 MNHNS, CDR2 SASEGT. The CDR3 totals 13 residues.

This sequence joins TRBV14 and TRBJ1-3, with no clear D. The CDR3 sequence is 14 residues long. Germline V gives CDR1 SGHDN, CDR2 FVKESK. Trimming left V 6 bases short and J 0 bases short, with 9 bases between. The CDR3 DNA reads TGTGCCAGCAGAAACAGCGGCTCTGGAAACACCATATATTTT. Translated, it gives CASRNSGSGNTIYF.

This rearrangement joins TRBV10-1 to TRBJ1-2, with D unresolved. V was shortened by 2 bases and J by 8 bases, with 12 bases between the two germline ends. The CDR3 is 13 residues long. Germline loops: CDR1 WNHNN, CDR2 SYGVQD (reference sequence). CDR3 bases: TGCGCCAGCAGTGAGAGAAGGGAAGGCGGCTACACCTTC. As protein: CASSERREGGYTF.

The rearrangement uses TRBV10-3 and TRBJ1-1, with TRBD1 identical over 9 bases. V was clipped by 1 base and J by 5 bases; unmatched bases: 5. The germline V gene has CDR1 ENHRY and CDR2 SYGVKD. The length of the CDR3 is 15 residues. The CDR3 DNA follows: TGTGCCATCAGTGAGTATGAGACAGGGGGAACTGAAGCTTTCTTT. Protein product: CAISEYETGGTEAFF.

The genes are TRBV6-5 and TRBJ1-2; unclear D gene. The CDR3 spans 14 residues. Germline loops: CDR1 MNHEY, CDR2 SVGAGI. Trimming pared 2 bases from V and 4 bases from J, leaving 11 bases between. CDR3 protein: CASSYDQVGYGYTF. In DNA, the CDR3 is TGTGCCAGCAGTTACGACCAGGTCGGCTATGGCTACACCTTC.

The V and J genes are TRBV28 and TRBJ1-2; the D gene is possibly TRBD1 (5 bases). Germline V gene data show CDR1 as MDHEN and CDR2 as SYDVKM. The germline V and J ends were trimmed by 8 bases and 5 bases, with 15 bases remaining between them. CDR3 length: 13 residues. The CDR3 region has the DNA TGTGCCAGCCAAATCTTGGGGGTTTATGGCTACACCTTC. Translating gives CASQILGVYGYTF.